The present T cell receptor beta chain was sequenced within a study of post-analysis software for immune sequencing data. Study summary: The disease courses covered relapsing-remitting, secondary progressive and progressive-relapsing multiple sclerosis.

Unique molecular identifiers were carried by the TCR beta cDNA libraries. Out of about 1 to 11 million T cells, about 460,000 cDNA molecules were generated. TCRdb itself ran the PCR reads through MiXCR, one entry per CDR3 protein. The data show about 380,000 distinct CDR3 sequences, about a third seen once. This clonotype was observed a few times. Antigen: not known. General study points: Patients used a few TRBV segments, including TRBV5-6, TRBV5-1 and TRBV20-1, more often than controls. Same-batch preparations were strongly co-clustered by F measure. Versus controls, multiple sclerosis patients showed significantly lower diversity (normalized Chao1).

Germline V gives CDR1 MNHEY, CDR2 SVGAGI. The CDR3 runs to 11 residues. Germline trimming cut 6 bases from V and 6 bases from J; bases unmatched to any gene: 0. This chain links TRBV6-5 with TRBJ1-2, with 8 bases that match TRBD1. This receptor was identified in a girl between 5 and 17 years old with multiple sclerosis. Sequencing was performed on blood. This CDR3 reads CASRDRDGYTF. The CDR3 region has the DNA TGTGCCAGCAGGGACAGGGATGGCTACACCTTC.